A single sample gave rise to the 4 T cell receptor beta chains below, sequenced in a study of preoperative IRX-2 immunotherapy in early breast cancer. Libraries were prepared by immunoSEQ multiplex PCR; TCRdb keeps only in-frame clonotypes and omits some of them. In the table there are 35,000 to 40,000 clones, roughly four fifths of which are singletons. Treatment reported: preoperative locoregional IRX-2 cytokine immunotherapy. The material was lymph node tissue, obtained after IRX-2 immunotherapy. The source is a human donor with breast cancer.

The V gene is TRBV15, the J gene TRBJ2-5, with TRBD2 matching over 9 bases. Germline V gene data show CDR1 as LNHNV and CDR2 as YYDKDF (reference sequence). The CDR3 contains 16 residues. V was pared by 5 bases and J by 5 bases, with 12 bases of the junction left unmatched. The CDR3 reads CATSRPSGAQGETQYF. CDR3 DNA sequence: TGTGCCACCAGCCGTCCTAGCGGGGCCCAAGGGGAGACCCAGTACTTC.

This chain joins TRBV7-4 and TRBJ2-1; D remains unclear. The CDR3 spans 14 residues. CDR1 and CDR2 (germline): SGHVT, SQSDAQ. V was pared by 3 bases and J by 4 bases, with 10 bases between. CDR3 DNA sequence: TGTGCCAGCAGCTTGAGGAGAGATTACAATGAGCAGTTCTTC. This translates into CASSLRRDYNEQFF.

The table lists this clone with a count of one. J is TRBJ1-1 and V is TRBV11-3; D unclear. Germline CDR1 is SGHNT and CDR2 is YENEEA. V gave up 5 bases and J gave up 1 base, with 17 bases separating them. This CDR3 region has 16 residues. The CDR3: CASSPRLVLQNTEAFF. In DNA form, the CDR3 reads TGTGCCAGCAGCCCGCGTTTGGTTTTACAGAACACTGAAGCTTTCTTT.

The chain joins TRBV28 to TRBJ2-2; possible D gene TRBD2, 6 bases. Germline V gene data show CDR1 as MDHEN and CDR2 as SYDVKM. V was clipped by 2 bases and J by 0 bases, with 7 bases between them. The CDR3 sequence is 15 residues long. The CDR3 loop reads CASSLGGSNTGELFF. The CDR3, as DNA: TGTGCCAGCAGTTTAGGGGGGTCGAACACCGGGGAGCTGTTTTTT.